This T cell receptor beta chain was identified in a study of blood T cell repertoires in COVID-19. Study-wide context: Researchers got acute and convalescent COVID-19 samples from the United States, Italy and Spain. Sources were T cells, B-cell-depleted T cells, or PBMCs; the material itself was cDNA or gDNA.

The repertoire was sequenced with immunoSEQ multiplex PCR; TCRdb's copy has only in-frame clones and lacks some. Of hundreds of thousands of clones listed, approximately 85% are singletons. Participants reported their clinical history, and cohort assignment relied on those reports. Donors in Cohort 3 counted as recovered after two negative PCRs, clearance, or symptom resolution. The CDR3 consists of 15 residues. Germline V gene sequence: CDR1 SGHVS, CDR2 FNYEAQ. Trimming cost V 1 base and J 5 bases; bases outside gene matches: 5. This rearrangement joins TRBV7-6 to TRBJ1-5; 7 bases match TRBD1. This clonotype was obtained from a young man who had recovered from COVID-19. Specimen: PBMCs or T cells enriched from blood (not recorded which). In DNA, the CDR3 is TGTGCCAGCAGCTTAGGGAGAGACAGGGATCAGCCCCAGCATTTT. Translation gives CASSLGRDRDQPQHF.